The 23 T cell receptor beta chains presented below share a single source sample, sequenced in a study of T cell repertoires in cytomegalovirus infection. TCRdb passed the reads through MiXCR, listing each CDR3 protein once. There are some 320,000 distinct CDR3 sequences in the sample; more than 9% occur only once, and 3.5% to 4.5% lies in the top ten. The sample comprised PBMCs. Every receptor here comes from a human donor in good health (CMV status not recorded). Some clones in this sample may be carry-over from other donors' samples.

The table lists this clonotype with many counts. The chain combines TRBV6-2 or TRBV6-3 with TRBJ1-1, with 8 bases identical to TRBD1. This CDR3 spans 17 amino acids. The V and J ends lost 2 bases and 3 bases, in that order; junction bases with no gene match: 11. Germline CDR1 reads MNHEY; CDR2 reads SVGEGT. The CDR3 reads CASSYEVAGGSDTEAFF. The DNA of the CDR3 is TGTGCCAGCAGTTACGAAGTGGCAGGGGGCTCAGACACTGAAGCTTTCTTT.

The chain combines TRBV20-1 with TRBJ1-5; a weak D match, TRBD1 (6 bases). There are 15 residues in the CDR3. The germline gives CDR1 DFQATT, CDR2 SNEGSKA (reference sequence). The germline V and J ends were trimmed by 6 bases and 1 base, with 16 bases remaining between them. For the CDR3, the DNA is TGCAGTGCCACGAAAACAGGGACGAGCAATCAGCCCCAGCATTTT. Amino acid sequence: CSATKTGTSNQPQHF.

This clonotype appeared many times. The V call is TRBV6-2 or TRBV6-3, the J call TRBJ2-7; 10 nucleotides align to TRBD1. V shed 6 bases and J 1 base; nucleotides not matched to a gene: 3. This CDR3 has 14 amino acids. Germline V gene data show CDR1 as MNHEY and CDR2 as SVGEGT. The CDR3 region is CASRRTGGSYEQYF. CDR3 in DNA: TGTGCCAGCAGGAGGACAGGGGGGTCCTACGAGCAGTACTTC.

This chain joins TRBV12-5 and TRBJ1-5; a possible D gene is TRBD1 (6 bases). The ends were cut back, 5 bases at V and 7 bases at J, with 12 bases in the middle. CDR3 length: 13 amino acids. CDR1 and CDR2 from the germline V gene are LGHNT and FRNRAP. DNA for the CDR3: TGTGCTAGTGGTCCCCAGGGGCGGCAGCCCCAGCATTTT. Translating gives CASGPQGRQPQHF.

The chain uses TRBV20-1 and TRBJ2-1; 12 bases align to TRBD2. Trimming took 5 bases from V and 8 from J; bases not matched to a gene: 10. Germline V gene data show CDR1 as DFQATT and CDR2 as SNEGSKA (reference sequence). The CDR3 sequence is 15 residues long. CDR3 nucleotide sequence: TGCAGTGCTCCTATGGTGACTAGCGGGAGAGATGAGCAGTTCTTC. Its translation is CSAPMVTSGRDEQFF.

The chain couples TRBV12-3 or TRBV12-4 to TRBJ2-7, with D perhaps TRBD1 (5 bases). The CDR3 spans 15 residues. V was clipped by 2 bases and J by 6 bases, with 17 bases between them. CDR3 loop: CASSLPTDSNGEQYF. In nucleotides, the CDR3 is TGTGCCAGCAGTTTACCGACAGATTCAAATGGCGAGCAGTACTTC.

This clonotype appeared many times. The gene calls are TRBV6-1 and TRBJ2-7; 8 bases map to TRBD1. V lost 6 bases and J lost 6; bases outside the gene matches: 4. CDR3 length equals 12 residues. The germline V gene encodes CDR1 MNHNS and CDR2 SASEGT. CDR3 sequence: CASSRTGIEQYF. Here the CDR3 DNA reads TGTGCCAGCAGCCGGACAGGGATCGAGCAGTACTTC.

The rearrangement links TRBV12-3 or TRBV12-4 to TRBJ1-1; D is uncertain. The CDR3 loop spans 13 amino acids. The V gene lost 3 bases and the J gene lost 5 bases, with 10 bases spanning the gap. CDR3 sequence: CASSFKGGTEAFF. CDR3 bases: TGTGCCAGCAGTTTTAAGGGAGGAACTGAAGCTTTCTTT.

There are many counts of this clonotype. The chain combines TRBV4-1 with TRBJ1-2, with D unclear. CDR1 MGHRA and CDR2 YSYEKL come from the germline V gene. The CDR3 totals 14 residues. V was cut by 1 base and J by 7 bases, with 13 bases left in between. DNA for the CDR3: TGCGCCAGCAGCCAAGGGCTAGCGAGCGGTGGCTACACCTTC. This codes for CASSQGLASGGYTF.

The chain combines TRBV20-1 with TRBJ2-5; 11 bases agree with TRBD2. The CDR3 has 14 amino acids. Losses at the gene ends were 2 bases for V and 4 bases for J; bases not matched to a gene: 3. Germline-derived CDR1 and CDR2 are DFQATT and SNEGSKA (reference sequence). The CDR3 DNA reads as TGCAGTGCTAGAATTAGCGGGGGGGCAGAGACCCAGTACTTC. Translating gives CSARISGGAETQYF.

The chain is built from TRBV6-8 and TRBJ2-5, with TRBD1 identical over 10 bases. The V and J ends lost 8 bases and 5 bases, in that order; junction bases with no gene match: 11. Germline lookup yields CDR1 MNHGY and CDR2 SAAAGT. The length of the CDR3 is 15 residues. Here the CDR3 DNA reads TGTGCCAGCGGTGCGACAGGGGGCGCGGATGAGACCCAGTACTTC. It translates to CASGATGGADETQYF.

This clonotype was seen ten or more times. This chain links TRBV7-2 with TRBJ1-3; 9 bases map to TRBD1. This CDR3 contains 15 residues. The ends lost 3 bases at V and 8 bases at J; junction bases unmatched: 8. Germline assignment: CDR1 SGHTA and CDR2 FQGNSA. For the CDR3, the DNA is TGTGCCAGCAGCTTGGGGGGACAGGGAGCGTACACCATATATTTT. Protein sequence: CASSLGGQGAYTIYF.

The chain joins TRBV7-3 to TRBJ2-1; TRBD2 is a possible D gene (6 bases). Germline assignment: CDR1 SGHTA and CDR2 FQGTGA. The CDR3 extends over 12 amino acids. V was pared by 2 bases and J by 13 bases, with 12 bases between. The chain's CDR3 is CASSLGAGTQFF. The CDR3 DNA reads TGTGCCAGCAGCTTAGGGGCGGGAACACAGTTCTTC.

This clonotype occurred many times. The rearrangement links TRBV7-8 to TRBJ2-7; 8 positions match TRBD2. This CDR3 region has 15 residues. After removal of 1 base from V and 5 bases from J, the junction contained 7 bases not matched to a gene. Germline CDR1 SGHVS, CDR2 FQNEAQ. As DNA, the CDR3 is TGTGCCAGCAGCTTAGACGGGAGGGCATTAAACGAGCAGTACTTC. Protein sequence: CASSLDGRALNEQYF.

The chain uses TRBV7-9 and TRBJ2-7, with 11 nucleotides matching TRBD2. Germline-derived CDR1 and CDR2 are SEHNR and FQNEAQ (reference sequence). The ends lost 6 bases at V and 3 bases at J; junction bases unmatched: 4. The CDR3 has 14 residues. CDR3 in DNA: TGTGCCAGCAGTCCTAGCGGGAGGCTCTACGAGCAGTACTTC. The encoded protein is CASSPSGRLYEQYF.

This clonotype was found a few times. This chain connects TRBV7-3 to TRBJ2-1; 8 positions agree with TRBD2. The CDR3 has 16 residues. In germline, CDR1 is SGHTA, CDR2 FQGTGA. J was trimmed by 6 bases and V by 1 base; bases with no gene match: 8. CDR3 residues: CASSLSPGGRSNEQFF. CDR3 nucleotides: TGTGCCAGCAGCTTAAGCCCTGGCGGGAGGAGCAATGAGCAGTTCTTC.

There are many counts of this clonotype. The J gene is TRBJ2-1, the V gene TRBV7-9, with a possible D match to TRBD2 (6 bases). The germline V and J ends were trimmed by 7 bases and 6 bases, with 19 bases remaining between them. This CDR3 comprises 15 residues. CDR1 and CDR2 from the germline V gene are SEHNR and FQNEAQ (reference sequence). The CDR3 coding sequence is TGTGCCAGCACCCTTTCGGCGGGATATGGCAATGAGCAGTTCTTC. Translating gives CASTLSAGYGNEQFF.

This clonotype was seen at least ten times. The V and J genes are TRBV6-6 and TRBJ2-7; D gene ambiguous. The CDR3 has 14 amino acids. Germline V gene lookup returns CDR1 MNHNY and CDR2 SVGAGI (reference sequence). V was cut by 0 bases and J by 7 bases, with 13 bases left in between. The CDR3 DNA reads as TGTGCCAGCAGTTACTCCGGGCCAAAAAGGGAGCAGTACTTC. Its protein is CASSYSGPKREQYF.

This chain joins TRBV19 and TRBJ2-5; 11 nucleotides align to TRBD2. The CDR3 totals 15 residues. The J segment lost 3 bases and the V segment lost 5 bases, leaving 5 bases of the junction unmatched. The germline gives CDR1 LNHDA, CDR2 SQIVND (reference sequence). DNA for the CDR3: TGTGCCAGTAGTGCAACTAGCGGGAGTAAAGAGACCCAGTACTTC. Translated, it gives CASSATSGSKETQYF.

This clonotype has a count of ten or more. The CDR3 loop is CASSPAIGAGSPLHF. The CDR3 DNA is TGTGCCAGCAGCCCAGCCATAGGGGCAGGTTCACCCCTCCACTTT. This rearrangement joins TRBV7-2 to TRBJ1-6; D may be TRBD1 (5 bases). The V gene lost 5 bases and the J gene lost 9 bases, with 17 bases spanning the gap. Per the germline V gene, CDR1 is SGHTA and CDR2 is FQGNSA. This CDR3 is 15 amino acids long.

This clonotype was seen ten or more times. The rearrangement links TRBV6-5 to TRBJ2-7; 8 bases fit TRBD1. This CDR3 is 18 amino acids long. The germline gives CDR1 MNHEY, CDR2 SVGAGI. The V segment lost 2 bases and the J segment 2 bases; nucleotides outside the gene matches: 14. The CDR3 nucleotides are TGTGCCAGCAGTTACACACTTACCGGGACAGGAAATACCTACGAGCAGTACTTC. It codes for CASSYTLTGTGNTYEQYF.

This clonotype was counted at least ten times. V gene TRBV7-6 combines with J gene TRBJ2-2, with TRBD2 matching over 12 bases. The CDR3 is 14 residues long. Unmatched junction bases numbered 1, after V lost 3 bases and J lost 8 bases. Germline V gene lookup returns CDR1 SGHVS and CDR2 FNYEAQ. CDR3 amino acids: CASSLTSGSGELFF. The DNA for the CDR3 is TGTGCCAGCAGCTTGACTAGCGGGAGTGGGGAGCTGTTTTTT.

This clonotype was counted only a few times. The chain combines TRBV6-5 with TRBJ1-2, with D maybe TRBD1 (5 bases). V lost 5 bases and J lost 13, with 17 bases in between. There are 12 residues in the CDR3. The V gene's germline CDR1 is MNHEY and CDR2 SVGAGI. CDR3 sequence (DNA): TGTGCCAGCAGTCGGGACCGCTTCGGTCGCACCTTC. Translation: CASSRDRFGRTF.